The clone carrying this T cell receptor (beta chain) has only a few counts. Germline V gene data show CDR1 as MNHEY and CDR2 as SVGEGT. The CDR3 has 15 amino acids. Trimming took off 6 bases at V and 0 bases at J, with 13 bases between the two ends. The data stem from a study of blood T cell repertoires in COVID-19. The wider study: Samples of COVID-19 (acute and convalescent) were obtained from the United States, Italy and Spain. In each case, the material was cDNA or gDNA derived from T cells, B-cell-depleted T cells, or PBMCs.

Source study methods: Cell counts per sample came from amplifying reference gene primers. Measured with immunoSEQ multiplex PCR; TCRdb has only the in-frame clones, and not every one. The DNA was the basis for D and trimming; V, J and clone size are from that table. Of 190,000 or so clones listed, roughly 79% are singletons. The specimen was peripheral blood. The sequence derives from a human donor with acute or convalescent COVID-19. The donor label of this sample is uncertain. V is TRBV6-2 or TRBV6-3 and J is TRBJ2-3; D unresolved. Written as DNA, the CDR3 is TGTGCCAGCAGCCCTCGCCTGAGAAGCACAGATACGCAGTATTTT. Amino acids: CASSPRLRSTDTQYF.